This entry lists 11 T cell receptor beta chains sequenced from one sample in a study of blood T cell repertoires in COVID-19. The repertoire was sequenced with immunoSEQ multiplex PCR; TCRdb's copy has only in-frame clones and lacks some. The sample lists some 320,000 clones, 85% to 95% seen once, with almost 4% in the top ten. The sequenced sample was PBMCs or T cells enriched from blood (not recorded which). The receptors come from a woman in her thirties who had been exposed to COVID-19.

The rearrangement links TRBV10-2 to TRBJ2-1, with TRBD2 matching 11 bases. The CDR3 consists of 16 residues. V was pared by 6 bases and J by 9 bases, with 13 bases of the junction left unmatched. Germline-derived CDR1 and CDR2 are WSHSY and SAAADI. CDR3 nucleotides: TGCGCCAGCAGAGAGACTGGTAGCGGGGGGGCGGGTGAGCAGTTCTTC. Protein product: CASRETGSGGAGEQFF.

CDR3 sequence reads: CASSQAGGDTQYF. For the CDR3, the DNA is TGTGCCAGCAGCCAAGCGGGGGGAGATACGCAGTATTTT. V is TRBV3-1 (or the pseudogene TRBV3-2) and J is TRBJ2-3, with 7 nucleotides matching TRBD2. V was clipped by 1 base and J by 5 bases; unmatched bases: 0. The CDR3 is 13 amino acids. The germline V gene encodes CDR1 LGHDT and CDR2 YNNKEL (reference sequence).

The CDR3: CASSYDWGGQYF. In DNA, the CDR3 is TGTGCCAGCAGTTATGACTGGGGCGGGCAGTATTTT. The chain uses TRBV12-3 or TRBV12-4 and TRBJ2-3; D is perhaps TRBD1 (5 bases). This CDR3 has 12 amino acids. Trimming shortened V by 4 bases and J by 11 bases, and 13 bases separated the two germline ends.

The gene calls are TRBV5-4 and TRBJ1-6; TRBD1 might be the D (6 bases). This CDR3 comprises 17 residues. The germline V and J ends were trimmed by 0 bases and 7 bases, with 17 bases remaining between them. From germline, CDR1 is SGHNT and CDR2 YYREEE (reference sequence). DNA of the CDR3: TGTGCCAGCAGCTTGGATATCAGGGGAAGAGGAAATTCACCCCTCCACTTT. This gives the protein CASSLDIRGRGNSPLHF.

The J gene is TRBJ1-2, the V gene TRBV18, with a tentative D call TRBD1 (5 bases). Germline V gene sequence: CDR1 KGHSH, CDR2 LQKENI. Deletions cut 3 bases from V and 7 bases from J, with 21 bases between. This CDR3 has 16 residues. The CDR3 DNA is TGTGCCAGCTCACCGTCGGGGGGGGTGTCCACGTCTGGCTACACCTTC. Translating gives CASSPSGGVSTSGYTF.

The chain recombines TRBV7-3 with TRBJ1-1; maybe TRBD1 (6 bases). Germline V gene data show CDR1 as SGHTA and CDR2 as FQGTGA. Trimming cost V 6 bases and J 0 bases, with 8 bases left between them. This CDR3 has 13 residues. The CDR3 spells CASSQGMNTEAFF. For the CDR3, the DNA is TGTGCCAGCAGTCAGGGGATGAACACTGAAGCTTTCTTT.

This rearrangement joins TRBV6-2 or TRBV6-3 to TRBJ1-2, with a possible D match to TRBD1 (5 bases). The CDR3 consists of 15 residues. V was cut by 2 bases and J by 6 bases, with 16 bases left in between. The V gene's germline CDR1 is MNHEY and CDR2 SVGEGT. CDR3 DNA sequence: TGTGCCAGCAGTTACGGTTCAGGGAGGAAGGATGGCTACACCTTC. This translates into CASSYGSGRKDGYTF.

The chain has TRBV5-1 and TRBJ1-2; D is unresolved. The germline V and J ends were trimmed by 0 bases and 1 base, with 10 bases remaining between them. The CDR3 loop spans 15 amino acids. The germline V gene has CDR1 SGHRS and CDR2 YFSETQ. CDR3 amino acids: CASSLGYKSNYGYTF. CDR3 in DNA: TGCGCCAGCAGCTTGGGTTATAAGAGTAACTATGGCTACACCTTC.

The gene calls are TRBV7-9 and TRBJ1-3; 8 positions agree with TRBD1. This CDR3 spans 16 amino acids. The J segment lost 2 bases and the V segment lost 2 bases, leaving 5 bases of the junction unmatched. Germline V CDR1 and CDR2: SEHNR, FQNEAQ (reference sequence). In nucleotides, the CDR3 is TGTGCCAGCAGCTTATCCCAGGGGGCGGCTGGAAACACCATATATTTT. This encodes CASSLSQGAAGNTIYF.

CDR3 nucleotide sequence: TGTGCCAGTAATACAGGGTGGGACACTGAAGCTTTCTTT. Encoded protein: CASNTGWDTEAFF. This chain connects TRBV19 to TRBJ1-1, with D tentatively TRBD1 (6 bases). Trimming took 7 bases from V and 3 from J, leaving 12 bases between them. Germline V gene data show CDR1 as LNHDA and CDR2 as SQIVND (reference sequence). The length of the CDR3 is 13 residues.

The J gene is TRBJ1-2, the V gene TRBV6-2 or TRBV6-3; the D is unclear. CDR1 is MNHEY and CDR2 is SVGEGT in the germline V gene. The CDR3 runs 14 residues. Trimming removed 5 bases from V and 2 bases from J, with 12 bases in between. The CDR3 spells CASSRLVPNYGYTF. The CDR3, as DNA: TGTGCCAGCAGTCGCTTAGTTCCGAACTATGGCTACACCTTC.